The source of this TCR beta chain is a study of beta chain features in type 1 diabetes. Study results and limitations: A moderate, significant TCRB CDR3 shortening appeared in type 1 diabetes across four CD4+ subsets. Type 1 diabetes patients had VDJ junctions that carried fewer insertions and more deletions.

Germline V gene sequence: CDR1 SGHNT, CDR2 YENEEA. Germline trimming cut 6 bases from V and 6 bases from J; bases unmatched to any gene: 9. This CDR3 spans 16 amino acids. Reverse transcribing all isolated RNA meant expressed TCRB transcripts were sequenced. Clones were sequenced by immunoSEQ multiplex PCR, and TCRdb holds only the in-frame ones, with some missing. The sample includes about 370,000 clones, 9.5% to 10% of them seen just once. There are a few counts of this clone. Its antigen remains unidentified. The sequence came from a man aged 25 to 45 with type 1 diabetes. The sample taken for sequencing was central memory CD4+ T cells from blood. The rearrangement uses TRBV11-3 and TRBJ2-1; 12 bases are a match to TRBD2. CDR3 protein: CASSRSTSGSLNEQFF. The CDR3 nucleotides are TGTGCCAGCAGTCGCTCGACTAGCGGGAGTCTCAATGAGCAGTTCTTC.